This T cell receptor beta chain was recorded in a study of shared clonotypes between healthy human individuals. Study details: Per donor, CD8 memory used one plate, CD8 naive used two, CD4 memory used three and CD4 naive used three.

A remark on this clone: The antigen remains undetermined.

Study conclusions and caveats: Clonotype sharing among donors was thought likely to change with sequencing depth. Between several donors, naive CD4 clonotypes were shared at a level of about 5%. The represented genetic and exposure-history diversity was limited by the small number of donors.

The table came from immunoSEQ multiplex PCR; TCRdb's copy has only in-frame clones and leaves some out. Of millions of clones listed, around 94% are singletons. Per the germline V gene, CDR1 is SGHRS and CDR2 is YFSETQ. This CDR3 has 14 residues. With V trimmed by 2 bases and J by 9 bases, 7 bases remained unmatched. Sample: naive CD4+ T cells sorted from blood. Noted subset: CD45RA+ positively selected. This clonotype originated in a man younger than 35 in good health. V is TRBV5-1 and J is TRBJ2-1; 8 bases line up with TRBD2. CDR3 DNA: TGCGCCAGCAGCTTTCTGCGGGAGGCCGGTGAGCAGTTCTTC. It translates to CASSFLREAGEQFF. Together with reference TRBV5-1 and TRBJ2-1, the CDR3 gives the full variable domain: KAGVTQTPRYLIKTRGQQVTLSCSPISGHRSVSWYQQTPGQGLQFLFEYFSETQRNKGNFPGRFSGRQFSNSRSEMNVSTLELGDSALYLCASSFLREAGEQFFGPGTRLTVL.